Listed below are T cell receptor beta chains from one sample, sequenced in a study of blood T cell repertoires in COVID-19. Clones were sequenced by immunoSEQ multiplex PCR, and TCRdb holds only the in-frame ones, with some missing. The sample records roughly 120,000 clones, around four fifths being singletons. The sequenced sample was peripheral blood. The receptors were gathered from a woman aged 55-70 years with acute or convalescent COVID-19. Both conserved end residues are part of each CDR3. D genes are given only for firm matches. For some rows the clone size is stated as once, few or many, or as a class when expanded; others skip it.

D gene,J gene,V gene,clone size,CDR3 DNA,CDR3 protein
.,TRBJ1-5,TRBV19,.,TGTGCCAGTAGTTCTCAGCGTCTTAATAGCAATCAGCCCCAGCATTTT,CASSSQRLNSNQPQHF
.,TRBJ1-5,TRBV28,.,TGTGCCAGCTACTCCCATCCGGGATCTTATAGCAATCAGCCCCAGCATTTT,CASYSHPGSYSNQPQHF
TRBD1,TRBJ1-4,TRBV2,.,TGTGCCAGCAGCGAGACTGGACAGGGTCTAAATGAAAAACTGTTTTTT,CASSETGQGLNEKLFF
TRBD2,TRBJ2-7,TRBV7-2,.,TGTGCCAGCAGCTTAGGGGCTAGCGGGAGCTACGAGCAGTACTTC,CASSLGASGSYEQYF
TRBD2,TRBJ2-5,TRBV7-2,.,TGTGCCAGCAGCAATAGCGGGGGGGCGTTTGTGACCCAGTACTTC,CASSNSGGAFVTQYF
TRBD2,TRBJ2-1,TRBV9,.,TGTGCCAGCAGCGCGACTAGCGCCTTGGGCTATGAGCAGTTCTTC,CASSATSALGYEQFF
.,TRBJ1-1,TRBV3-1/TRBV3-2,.,TGTGCCAGCGGGAGGGCAGACATGAACACTGAAGCTTTCTTT,CASGRADMNTEAFF
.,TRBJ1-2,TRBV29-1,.,TGCAGCGTCCCGCCGGGGGAGACCTATGGCTACACCTTC,CSVPPGETYGYTF
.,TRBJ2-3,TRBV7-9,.,TGTGCCAGCAGCTTACTGTTTAGCACAGATACGCAGTATTTT,CASSLLFSTDTQYF
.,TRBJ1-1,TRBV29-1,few,TGCAGCGCTTTACAGGGGAACACTGAAGCTTTCTTT,CSALQGNTEAFF
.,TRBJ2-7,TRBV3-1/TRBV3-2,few,TGTGCCAGCAGCCATTACGCGGATAGCTACGAGCAGTACTTC,CASSHYADSYEQYF
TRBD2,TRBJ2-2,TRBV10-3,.,TGTGCCATCAGTGGTGGGGGTAGCGGGACCCCGAACACCGGGGAGCTGTTTTTT,CAISGGGSGTPNTGELFF
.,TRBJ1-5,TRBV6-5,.,TGTGCCAGCAATTTAGACTCCTCTTATCAGCCCCAGCATTTT,CASNLDSSYQPQHF
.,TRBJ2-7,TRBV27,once,TGTGCCAGCTCCCAAAGGGGATCCTACGAGCAGTACTTC,CASSQRGSYEQYF
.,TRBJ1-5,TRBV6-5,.,TGTGCCAGCAGACCCTACAGCAATCAGCCCCAGCATTTT,CASRPYSNQPQHF
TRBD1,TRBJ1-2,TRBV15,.,TGTGCCACCAGCAGAGGCCAGGACAGGGGAGCGGGGGGCTACACCTTC,CATSRGQDRGAGGYTF
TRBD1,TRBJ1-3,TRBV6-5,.,TGTGCCAGCAGGTCACTCGGGACAGTTGGCACCATATATTTT,CASRSLGTVGTIYF
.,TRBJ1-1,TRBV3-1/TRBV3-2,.,TGTGCCAGCAGCCAAGTCAACAGAATGAACACTGAAGCTTTCTTT,CASSQVNRMNTEAFF
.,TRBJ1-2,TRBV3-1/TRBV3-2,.,TGTGCCAGCAGCCTCAGTCAGACTTATAACTATGGCTACACCTTC,CASSLSQTYNYGYTF
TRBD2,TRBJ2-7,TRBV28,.,TGTGCCAGCAGTAGTAGCGGGGGGGACTCCTACGAGCAGTACTTC,CASSSSGGDSYEQYF
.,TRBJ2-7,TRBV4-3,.,TGCGCCAGCAGCCAAGAACAGGGTAGCGAGCAGTACTTC,CASSQEQGSEQYF
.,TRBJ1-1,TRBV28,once,TGTGCCAGCAGTTTATGGGTCAGGGAAACTGAAGCTTTCTTT,CASSLWVRETEAFF
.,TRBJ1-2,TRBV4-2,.,TGTGCCAGCAGCTTGCGAACAGGGTCCGACTATGGCTACACCTTC,CASSLRTGSDYGYTF
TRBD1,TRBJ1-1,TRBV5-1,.,TGCGCCAGCAGCCCTGGTCCACAGGGGGCCAACACTGAAGCTTTCTTT,CASSPGPQGANTEAFF
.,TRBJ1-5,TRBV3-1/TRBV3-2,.,TGTGCCAGCAGCCAGGGCAGCAATCAGCCCCAGCATTTT,CASSQGSNQPQHF
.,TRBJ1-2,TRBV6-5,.,TGTGCCAGCAGAACGGTAGAGGGAACCAACTATGGCTACACCTTC,CASRTVEGTNYGYTF
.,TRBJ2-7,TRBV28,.,TGTGCCAGCAGGGGGGAGGATCTAGGGACCTACGAGCAGTACTTC,CASRGEDLGTYEQYF
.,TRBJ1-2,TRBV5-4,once,TGTGCCAGCAGCGCCCGGGACACTGGCTACACCTTC,CASSARDTGYTF
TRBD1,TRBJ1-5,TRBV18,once,TGTGCCAGCTCCCCCGGGACAGGGGGCGATCAGCCCCAGCATTTT,CASSPGTGGDQPQHF
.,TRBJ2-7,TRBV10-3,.,TGTGCCATCAGTGAGTCCTTCGGGTACGAGCAGTACTTC,CAISESFGYEQYF
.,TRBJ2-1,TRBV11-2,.,TGTGCCAGCAGCTCCGCACTAAAAGACAGTAATGAGCAGTTCTTC,CASSSALKDSNEQFF
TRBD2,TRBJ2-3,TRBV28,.,TGTGCCAGCAGTTTTCTGGCGGGAGGAACAGATACGCAGTATTTT,CASSFLAGGTDTQYF
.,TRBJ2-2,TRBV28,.,TGTGCCAGCAGTCCCCCAGGACAGTTCATCGCCGGGGAGCTGTTTTTT,CASSPPGQFIAGELFF
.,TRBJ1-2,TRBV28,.,TGTGCCCGGGGGGGTGGCTACACCTTC,CARGGGYTF
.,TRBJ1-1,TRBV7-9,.,TGTGCCAGCAGCATCAGGGTAGGGACTGAAGCTTTCTTT,CASSIRVGTEAFF
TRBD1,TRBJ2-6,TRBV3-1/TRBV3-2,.,TGTGCCAGCAGCCTAGAGGACAGGGTGGTTGCTGGGGCCAACGTCCTGACTTTC,CASSLEDRVVAGANVLTF
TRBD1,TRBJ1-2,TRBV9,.,TGTGCCAGCAGCGTAGACGGGACAGGGCTTGGCTACACCTTC,CASSVDGTGLGYTF
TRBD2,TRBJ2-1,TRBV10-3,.,TGTGCCATCAGTGAGTCGGGGGGGATATCCTACAATGAGCAGTTCTTC,CAISESGGISYNEQFF
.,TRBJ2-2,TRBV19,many,TGTGCCAGTAGTCCGGATGATGAGGGAAGGGCCGGGGAGCTGTTTTTT,CASSPDDEGRAGELFF
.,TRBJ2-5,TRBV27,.,TGTGCCAGCAGTTTATACGGTATCGCAGGGTGGTCAGAGACCCAGTACTTC,CASSLYGIAGWSETQYF
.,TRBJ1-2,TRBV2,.,TGTGCCAGCAGTGTGGGGACTAGTCTTTTCTTC,CASSVGTSLFF
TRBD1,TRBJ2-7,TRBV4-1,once,TGCGCCAGCAGCCAACCGGGACAGGGCTACGAGCAGTACTTC,CASSQPGQGYEQYF
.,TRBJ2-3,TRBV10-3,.,TGTGCCGTCCAGGGAGATACGCAGTATTTT,CAVQGDTQYF
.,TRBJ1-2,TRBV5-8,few,TGTGCCAGCAGCAGAATGTTTGGGGCTGGTGGCTACACCTTC,CASSRMFGAGGYTF
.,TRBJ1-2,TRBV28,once,TGTGCCAGCAGTCAATCGGGGTGGCGCGGCTACACCTTC,CASSQSGWRGYTF
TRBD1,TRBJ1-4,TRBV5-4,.,TGTGCCAGCAGCTTACAGGGGTCTAATGAAAAACTGTTTTTT,CASSLQGSNEKLFF
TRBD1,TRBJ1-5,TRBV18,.,TGTGCCAGCTCACCACAGGGGGCGGGTCAGCCCCAGCATTTT,CASSPQGAGQPQHF
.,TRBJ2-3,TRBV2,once,TGTGCCTGCGAACGCCGCACAGATACGCAGTATTTT,CACERRTDTQYF
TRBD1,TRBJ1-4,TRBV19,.,TGTGCCAGTAGTCCTTTGGGGGACAGCCAGGGAAAACTGTTTTTT,CASSPLGDSQGKLFF
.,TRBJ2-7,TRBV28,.,TGTGCCAGCACAATCCCCTTGAGTCGCGAGCAGTACTTC,CASTIPLSREQYF
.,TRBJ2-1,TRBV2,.,TGTGCCAGCAAGGGCGGGGACGCCTACAATGAGCAGTTCTTC,CASKGGDAYNEQFF
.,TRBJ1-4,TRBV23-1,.,TGCGCCAGCAGTCAATCGAGCAGAGAGGGTGAAAAACTGTTTTTT,CASSQSSREGEKLFF
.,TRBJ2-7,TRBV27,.,TGTGCCAGCAGTTTCAGCAGGAGCGGTTACTACGAGCAGTACTTC,CASSFSRSGYYEQYF
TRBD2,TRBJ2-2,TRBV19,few,TGTGCCAGTAGTATAAGCGGGACTCGGAACACCGGGGAGCTGTTTTTT,CASSISGTRNTGELFF